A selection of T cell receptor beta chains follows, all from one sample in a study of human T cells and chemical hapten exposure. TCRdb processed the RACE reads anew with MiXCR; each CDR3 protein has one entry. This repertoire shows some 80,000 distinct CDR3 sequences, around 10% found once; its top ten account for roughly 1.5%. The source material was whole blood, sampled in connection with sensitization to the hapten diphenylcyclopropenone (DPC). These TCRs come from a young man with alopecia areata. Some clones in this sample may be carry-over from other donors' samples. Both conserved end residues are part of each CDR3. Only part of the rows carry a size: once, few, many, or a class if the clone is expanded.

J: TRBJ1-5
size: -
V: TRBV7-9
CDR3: CASSSTKMGSNQPQHF

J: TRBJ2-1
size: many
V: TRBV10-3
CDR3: CAISDRLAGGSNLYNEQFF

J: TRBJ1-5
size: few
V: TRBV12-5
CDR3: CASGLHPLDKVNQPQHF

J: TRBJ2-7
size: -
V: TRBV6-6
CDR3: CASSQNRWGIGEQYF

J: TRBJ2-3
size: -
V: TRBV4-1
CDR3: CASSRLTVTDTQYF

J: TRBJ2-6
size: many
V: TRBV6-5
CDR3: CASSYGTGANVLTF

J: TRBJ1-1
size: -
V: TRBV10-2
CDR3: CASMEGLTEAFF

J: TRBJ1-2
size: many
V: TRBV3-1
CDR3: CASSTQDRAYGYTF

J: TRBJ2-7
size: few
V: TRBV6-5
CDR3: CASSYGPVYEQYF

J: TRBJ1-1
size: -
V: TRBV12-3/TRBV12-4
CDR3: CASSLGREAFF

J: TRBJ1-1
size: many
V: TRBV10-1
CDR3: CASSISERAEAFF

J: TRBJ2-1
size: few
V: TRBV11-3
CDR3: CASSFRSSPYNEQFF

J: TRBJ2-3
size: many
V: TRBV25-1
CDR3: CASSVGGTGADTQYF

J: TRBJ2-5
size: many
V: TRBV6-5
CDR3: CASRPSGGAGETQYF

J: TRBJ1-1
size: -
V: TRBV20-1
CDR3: CSASGTEQAFF

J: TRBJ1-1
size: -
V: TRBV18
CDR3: CASSPEASRNEAFF

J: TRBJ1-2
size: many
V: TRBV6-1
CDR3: CASSGTGVSGYTF

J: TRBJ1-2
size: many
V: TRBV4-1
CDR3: CASSHPGTGEGYTF

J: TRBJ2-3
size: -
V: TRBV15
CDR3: CATTPSSEGADTQYF

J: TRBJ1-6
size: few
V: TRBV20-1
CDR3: CSARAASGTYNSPLHF

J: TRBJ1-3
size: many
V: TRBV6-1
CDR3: CASRGDRYSGNTIYF

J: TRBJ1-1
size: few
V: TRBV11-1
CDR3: CASSSGRRTEAFF

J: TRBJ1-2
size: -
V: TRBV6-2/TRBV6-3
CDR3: CASSYSAGIYGYTF

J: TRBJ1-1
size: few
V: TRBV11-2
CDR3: CASSFVNTEAFF

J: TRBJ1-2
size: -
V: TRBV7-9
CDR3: CASSLAQSYGYTF

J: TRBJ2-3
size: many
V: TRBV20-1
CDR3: CSAREGIDTQYF

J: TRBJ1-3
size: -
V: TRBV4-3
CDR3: CASSHGSGTGAGNTIYF

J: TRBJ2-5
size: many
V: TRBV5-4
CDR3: CASSSRTGRAETQYF

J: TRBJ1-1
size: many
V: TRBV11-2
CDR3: CASSARTINTEAFF

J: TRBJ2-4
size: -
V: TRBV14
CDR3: CASSHGGVAKNIQYF

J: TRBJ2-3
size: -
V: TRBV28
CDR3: CASSLWRGNTDTQYF

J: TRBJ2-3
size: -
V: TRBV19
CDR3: CASSISLTGGYTDTQYF

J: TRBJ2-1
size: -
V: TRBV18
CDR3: CAGSPDQGSPYNEQFF

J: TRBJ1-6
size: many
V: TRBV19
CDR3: CASSMDRSLRSPLHF

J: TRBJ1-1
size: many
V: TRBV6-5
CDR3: CASSYGGFGTEAFF

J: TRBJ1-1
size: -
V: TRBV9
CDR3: CASSVGSRTLNTEAFF

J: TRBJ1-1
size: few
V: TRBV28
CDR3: CASRLQGMGTEAFF

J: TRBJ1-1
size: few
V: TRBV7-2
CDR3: CASSFDYSPAFF

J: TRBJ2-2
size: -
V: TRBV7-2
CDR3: CASSAPTGATTGELFF

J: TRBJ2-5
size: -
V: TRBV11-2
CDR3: CASSSNAGQETQYF

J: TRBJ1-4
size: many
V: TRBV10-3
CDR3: CATKGTGLNEKLFF